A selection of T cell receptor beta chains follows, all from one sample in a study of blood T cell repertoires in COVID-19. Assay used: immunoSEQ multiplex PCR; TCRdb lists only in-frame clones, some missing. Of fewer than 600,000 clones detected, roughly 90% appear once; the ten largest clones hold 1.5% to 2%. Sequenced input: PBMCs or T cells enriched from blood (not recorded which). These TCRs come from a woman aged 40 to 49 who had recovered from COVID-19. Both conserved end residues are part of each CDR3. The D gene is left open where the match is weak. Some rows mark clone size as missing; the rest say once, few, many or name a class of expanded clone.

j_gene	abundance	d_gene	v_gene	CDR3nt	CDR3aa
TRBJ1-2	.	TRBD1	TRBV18	TGTGCCAGCTCAACGGGACAGGGCCTTAACTATGGCTACACCTTC	CASSTGQGLNYGYTF
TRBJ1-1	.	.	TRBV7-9	TGTGCCAGCAGCCAACCGGGACACCAGAACACTGAAGCTTTCTTT	CASSQPGHQNTEAFF
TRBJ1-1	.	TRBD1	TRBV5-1	TGCGCCAGCAGCTTGGGCGAAGGGGGCCCGAACACTGAAGCTTTCTTT	CASSLGEGGPNTEAFF
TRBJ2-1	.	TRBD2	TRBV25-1	TGTGCCAGCAGTGAATTAGCGGGAGGACCTTACAATGAGCAGTTCTTC	CASSELAGGPYNEQFF
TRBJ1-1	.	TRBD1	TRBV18	TGTGCCAGCTCACCACCTTGGGACAGGGAACTGGCTTTCTTT	CASSPPWDRELAFF
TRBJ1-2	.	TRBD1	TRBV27	TGTGCCAGCAGTTTGACAGGGTACTATGGCTACACCTTC	CASSLTGYYGYTF
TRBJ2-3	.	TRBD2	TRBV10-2	TGCGCCAGCAGTTGGATTAGCGGGAGTACAGATACGCAGTATTTT	CASSWISGSTDTQYF
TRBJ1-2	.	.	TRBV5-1	TGCGCCAGCAGGTCAAGGGGCAATTTAAATGGCTACACCTTC	CASRSRGNLNGYTF
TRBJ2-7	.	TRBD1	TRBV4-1	TGCGCCAGCAGCTCCCGGGACAGCTACGAGCAGTACTTC	CASSSRDSYEQYF
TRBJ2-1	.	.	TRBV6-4	TGTGCCAGCAGTGCTGCGGCCTCCTACAATGAGCAGTTCTTC	CASSAAASYNEQFF
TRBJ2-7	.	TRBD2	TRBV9	TGTGCCAGCAGCGCAGTAGCGGGAGGTGTCCACGAGCAGTACTTC	CASSAVAGGVHEQYF
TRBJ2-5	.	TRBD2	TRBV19	TGTGCCAGTAGTATGCCAGCGGGAGGTCATGAGACCCAGTACTTC	CASSMPAGGHETQYF
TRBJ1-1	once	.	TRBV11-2	TGTGCCAGCAGCTTAGATCCAATAACTAACACTGAAGCTTTCTTT	CASSLDPITNTEAFF
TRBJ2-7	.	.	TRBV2	TGTGCCATCAAGGGACTGCACTCGGGGGAGCAGTACTTC	CAIKGLHSGEQYF
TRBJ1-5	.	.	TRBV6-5	TGTGCCAGCAGCCAAACTCGGGGTGGCAATCAGCCCCAGCATTTT	CASSQTRGGNQPQHF
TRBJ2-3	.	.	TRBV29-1	TGCAGCGTTGCCCCCGGCACAGATACGCAGTATTTT	CSVAPGTDTQYF
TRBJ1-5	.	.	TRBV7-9	TGTGCCAGCAGCCTAACAGGTTACTACAATCAGCCCCAGCATTTT	CASSLTGYYNQPQHF
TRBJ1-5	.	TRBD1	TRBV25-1	TGTGCCAGCGGCGGGACAGGATCTCAGCCCCAGCATTTT	CASGGTGSQPQHF
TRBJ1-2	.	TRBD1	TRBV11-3	TGTGCCAGCAGCTTAAGCCCACAGGGGGCTGGCTACACCTTC	CASSLSPQGAGYTF
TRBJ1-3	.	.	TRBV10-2	TGCGCCAGCAGTTCCAACCGACAGGCCAAGAACACCATATATTTT	CASSSNRQAKNTIYF
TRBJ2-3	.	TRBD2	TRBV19	TGTGCCAGTAGTGTGGGGACTAGTGCCTACACAGATACGCAGTATTTT	CASSVGTSAYTDTQYF
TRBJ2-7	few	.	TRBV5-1	TGCGCCAGCAGCCCCAGTAATTTAGAGCAGTACTTC	CASSPSNLEQYF
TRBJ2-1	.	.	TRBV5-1	TGCGCCAGCAGCCCCGTCGGGAGCGGGCGGTTCGATGAGCAGTTCTTC	CASSPVGSGRFDEQFF
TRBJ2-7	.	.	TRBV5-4	TGTGCCAGCAGTTCGGGGACCGAGGGGAGGGAGCAGTACTTC	CASSSGTEGREQYF
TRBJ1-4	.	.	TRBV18	TGTGCCAGCTCACCACCGGGTCAGGGGAATGAAAAACTGTTTTTT	CASSPPGQGNEKLFF
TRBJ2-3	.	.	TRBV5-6	TGTGCCAGCAGCTTCGGGAGCACAGATACGCAGTATTTT	CASSFGSTDTQYF
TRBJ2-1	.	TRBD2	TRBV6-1	TGTGCCAGCAGTGAAGCGATTAGCGGGAGTGGCTCCTACAATGAGCAGTTCTTC	CASSEAISGSGSYNEQFF
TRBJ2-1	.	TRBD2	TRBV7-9	TGTGCCAGCAGCGGGGCGGGAGGGTGGAATGAGCAGTTCTTC	CASSGAGGWNEQFF
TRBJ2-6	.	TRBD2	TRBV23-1	TGCGCCAGCAGCACCGGGCTAGCGGGAGTTGGGGCCAACGTCCTGACTTTC	CASSTGLAGVGANVLTF
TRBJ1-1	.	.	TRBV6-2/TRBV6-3	TGTGCCAGCAGTTACACAGTGAACACTGAAGCTTTCTTT	CASSYTVNTEAFF
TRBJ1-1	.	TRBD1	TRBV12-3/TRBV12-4	TGTGCCAGCAGTATACAGGGGGCCTCTGAAGCTTTCTTT	CASSIQGASEAFF
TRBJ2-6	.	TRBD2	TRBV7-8	TGTGCCAGCAGCGGACTAGCGAACTCTGGGGCCAACGTCCTGACTTTC	CASSGLANSGANVLTF
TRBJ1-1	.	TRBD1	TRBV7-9	TGTGCCAGCAGCTCATGGGGCAGGGGGGCCTCTGGCACTGAAGCTTTCTTT	CASSSWGRGASGTEAFF
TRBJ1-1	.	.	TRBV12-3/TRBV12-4	TGTGCCAGCACCGGTTCAGGGAACACTGAAGCTTTCTTT	CASTGSGNTEAFF
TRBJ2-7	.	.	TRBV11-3	TGTGCCAGCAGCTTATCCGGTTACGAGCAGTACTTC	CASSLSGYEQYF
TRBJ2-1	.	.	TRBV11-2	TGTGCCAGCAGTCCCTCCCCCGCGTCACGCTCCTACAATGAGCAGTTCTTC	CASSPSPASRSYNEQFF
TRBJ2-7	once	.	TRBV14	TGTGCCAGCAGCCAAGTTGGGCAGACCTACGAGCAGTACTTC	CASSQVGQTYEQYF
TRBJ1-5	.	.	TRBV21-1	TGTGCCAGCGGGAGGTGGGGACAGAAACTTTATAGCAATCAGCCCCAGCATTTT	CASGRWGQKLYSNQPQHF
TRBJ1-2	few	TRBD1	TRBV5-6	TGTGCCACGGCAGGGGGCTATGGCTACACCTTC	CATAGGYGYTF
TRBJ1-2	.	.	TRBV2	TGTGCCAGCAGCGCAGGGTTTGGCTACACCTTC	CASSAGFGYTF
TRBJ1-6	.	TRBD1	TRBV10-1	TGCGCCAGCAGTGAGTCGACAGGGGGTCAATCACCCCTCCACTTT	CASSESTGGQSPLHF
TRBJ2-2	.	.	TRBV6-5	TGTGCCAGCAGTTACTCGGTTGGGCTCCCCGGGGAGCTGTTTTTT	CASSYSVGLPGELFF
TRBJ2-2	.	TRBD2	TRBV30	TGTGCCTGGAATGCTCTAGCGGGAGCCGGGGAGCTGTTTTTT	CAWNALAGAGELFF
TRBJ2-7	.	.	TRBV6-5	TGTGCCAGCAGTCGTACTAGAGCCTACGAGCAGTACTTC	CASSRTRAYEQYF
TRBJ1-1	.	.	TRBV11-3	TGTGCCAGCAGCATGACGGGGGGCCGGACTGAAGCTTTCTTT	CASSMTGGRTEAFF
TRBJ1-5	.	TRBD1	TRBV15	TGTGCCACCAGCAAAACAGGGGGGAGCAATCAGCCCCAGCATTTT	CATSKTGGSNQPQHF
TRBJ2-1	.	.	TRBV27	TGTGCCAGCACCCGTGGAGTTGAGCAGTTCTTC	CASTRGVEQFF